The 5 T cell receptor beta chains reported below all come from one sample, sequenced in a study of T cell responses to AZD1222 COVID-19 vaccine. Profiling relied on immunoSEQ multiplex PCR, and the TCRdb table lists in-frame clones only, not all of them. The sample includes around 150,000 clones, about 92% of them seen just once. The sequenced sample was peripheral blood, obtained 28 days after the second AZD1222 dose. Receptors were obtained from an adult who received the AZD1222 COVID-19 vaccine.

The CDR3: CASSPGEREAVVGFF. The CDR3 DNA follows: TGTGCCAGTAGTCCAGGGGAGCGGGAGGCCGTCGTGGGGTTCTTC. The gene calls are TRBV19 and TRBJ2-1, with 9 nucleotides matching TRBD2. The length of the CDR3 is 15 residues. The junction had 17 bases not matched to a gene; V was cut back by 5 bases and J by 15 bases. CDR1 and CDR2 (germline): LNHDA, SQIVND (reference sequence).

The chain links TRBV19 to TRBJ2-7; 7 nucleotides align to TRBD2. The CDR3 sequence is 16 residues long. Germline CDR1 reads LNHDA; CDR2 reads SQIVND (reference sequence). After removal of 4 bases from V and 0 bases from J, the junction contained 9 bases not matched to a gene. The CDR3 bases are TGTGCCAGTAGTAAAGGAGGCCTAGCGGTCTCCTACGAGCAGTACTTC. Its translation: CASSKGGLAVSYEQYF.

This rearrangement joins TRBV10-1 to TRBJ2-1; D perhaps matches TRBD1 (5 bases). The CDR3 extends over 14 amino acids. Germline CDR1 WNHNN, CDR2 SYGVQD (reference sequence). V dropped 0 bases and J dropped 4 bases, with 7 bases sitting between them. The CDR3, as DNA: TGCGCCAGCAGTGAGTCGGGGCTTTACAATGAGCAGTTCTTC. Residues: CASSESGLYNEQFF.

In DNA form, the CDR3 reads TGCGCCAGCAGCCCAGCAGATAACTATGGCTACACCTTC. It is translated as CASSPADNYGYTF. The V gene is TRBV4-3, the J gene TRBJ1-2; D unresolved. The germline V and J ends were trimmed by 4 bases and 1 base, with 7 bases remaining between them. The germline V gene has CDR1 LGHNA and CDR2 YSLEER. The CDR3 is 13 residues long.

The rearrangement links TRBV10-1 to TRBJ2-2; the match to TRBD1 covers 7 bases. V shed 5 bases, J shed 3 bases, and the junction held 9 bases outside the gene matches. Germline CDR1 and CDR2: WNHNN and SYGVQD (reference sequence). The CDR3 extends over 16 amino acids. CDR3 coding DNA: TGCGCCAGCAGTTCAATTGACAGGGCTGACACCGGGGAGCTGTTTTTT. This encodes CASSSIDRADTGELFF.